The sequence of this T cell receptor (beta chain) was determined in a study of T cell responses to AZD1222 COVID-19 vaccine. The ends lost 7 bases at V and 3 bases at J; junction bases unmatched: 8. The CDR3 is made up of 13 amino acids. Germline CDR1 SQVTM, CDR2 ANQGSEA. About this clone itself: Its antigen is not known.

Points from the study as a whole: Spike-specific TCR depth and breadth grew after two AZD1222 doses. Spike-spanning, vaccine-associated CD4 TCRs were dominant at 160-218 and 743-854.

The table came from immunoSEQ multiplex PCR; TCRdb's copy has only in-frame clones and leaves some out. The sample holds approximately 180,000 clones, about 87% seen once. The sample consisted of peripheral blood, taken 28 days after the second dose of the MenACWY control vaccine. The V gene is TRBV29-1, the J gene TRBJ2-7; 8 bases are a match to TRBD2. This sequence was found in an adult who received the MenACWY meningococcal vaccine as a control. The CDR3 spells CSGGFGTSYEQYF. CDR3 sequence (DNA): TGCAGCGGGGGATTCGGGACTAGCTACGAGCAGTACTTC.